These 31 T cell receptor beta chains share one sample of origin, sequenced in a study of CXCR3-negative and CXCR3-positive naive CD8 T cells. Whole-study results and caveats: The TRB CDR3s that CXCR3-positive naive cells carried were more hydrophobic than those of CXCR3-negative naive cells.

In preparing the TRB cDNA libraries, 5' RACE with UMI labels was used. Using the 5' RACE reads, TCRdb records one entry per CDR3 protein without DNA. The sample has some 140,000 distinct CDR3 sequences. These TCRs' antigens remain unknown. The sample taken for sequencing was naive CXCR3+ CD8+ T cells from blood. The subset: CD45RO-CCR7+CD27+CD95- naive CD8+ T cells expressing CXCR3 (TNR3+). The receptor set was obtained from a human donor in good health. Some clones in this sample may be carry-over from other donors' samples.

The chain couples TRBV3-1 to TRBJ1-5. This CDR3 region has 15 residues. Germline CDR1 reads LGHDT; CDR2 reads YNNKEL (reference sequence). The chain's CDR3 is CASSQGIYSNQPQHF.

V is TRBV29-1 and J is TRBJ2-7. Germline values: CDR1 SQVTM, CDR2 ANQGSEA. The CDR3 has 14 residues. This CDR3 reads CSVERVERPYEQYF.

The gene calls are TRBV4-3 and TRBJ1-1; the D gene TCRdb calls, TRBD1, cannot be checked with no DNA. CDR1 and CDR2 from the germline V gene are LGHNA and YSLEER. CDR3 length: 15 residues. CDR3 in amino acids: CASSQDRRGVTEAFF.

J is TRBJ1-1 and V is TRBV19; with no DNA, the TCRdb D assignment of TRBD1 cannot be verified. The CDR3 totals 17 residues. Germline V gives CDR1 LNHDA, CDR2 SQIVND (reference sequence). CDR3 residues: CASSIKGVGLPNTEAFF.

The chain recombines TRBV29-1 with TRBJ1-2; TCRdb proposes TRBD1, but this gene call is untestable without DNA. This CDR3 region has 12 residues. The germline V gene encodes CDR1 SQVTM and CDR2 ANQGSEA. CDR3 residues: CSVPGTKDGYTF.

The chain uses TRBV4-1 and TRBJ2-7. Germline V gene sequence: CDR1 MGHRA, CDR2 YSYEKL. CDR3 length: 15 amino acids. This CDR3 is CASSQEWGLSYEQYF.

The rearrangement links TRBV29-1 to TRBJ2-3. This CDR3 comprises 14 residues. CDR1 and CDR2 from the germline V gene are SQVTM and ANQGSEA. This CDR3 is CSVEDLLDTDTQYF.

This chain links TRBV28 with TRBJ2-2; TCRdb's D gene call, TRBD2, goes unchecked for lack of DNA. Germline loops: CDR1 MDHEN, CDR2 SYDVKM. The CDR3 extends over 14 amino acids. The CDR3 sequence is CASSDSLTSGELFF.

The chain employs TRBV20-1 and TRBJ2-7. CDR3 size: 14 residues. Germline loops: CDR1 DFQATT, CDR2 SNEGSKA (reference sequence). The CDR3 sequence: CSARDILTSYEQYF.

V and J are TRBV20-1 and TRBJ1-2. The CDR3 is made up of 11 amino acids. CDR1 and CDR2 (germline): DFQATT, SNEGSKA (reference sequence). The CDR3 loop is CSARSGYGYTF.

The chain is built from TRBV9 and TRBJ2-1; checking the TCRdb D call of TRBD2 is not possible without DNA. Germline V lookup: CDR1 SGDLS, CDR2 YYNGEE. This CDR3 is 15 amino acids long. CDR3 sequence reads: CASSASPSGLNEQFF. Using reference TRBV9 and TRBJ2-1 for the parts outside the CDR3, the full variable domain is DSGVTQTPKHLITATGQRVTLRCSPRSGDLSVYWYQQSLDQGLQFLIQYYNGEERAKGNILERFSAQQFPDLHSELNLSSLELGDSALYFCASSASPSGLNEQFFGPGTRLTVL.

This chain joins TRBV4-2 and TRBJ2-6; TCRdb reports TRBD1, a call that lacks DNA to check it against. The CDR3 loop spans 19 amino acids. Germline V CDR1 and CDR2: LGHNA, YNFKEQ. The chain's CDR3 is CASSHAPGQESSGANVLTF.

The chain uses TRBV7-9 and TRBJ1-1. Per the germline V gene, CDR1 is SEHNR and CDR2 is FQNEAQ (reference sequence). CDR3 size: 13 residues. This chain's CDR3 is CASSFQENTEAFF.

The CDR3 loop reads CASSEVSPNEQYF. The chain has TRBV25-1 and TRBJ2-7. The CDR3 spans 13 residues. CDR1 is MGHDK, CDR2 SYGVNS, per germline.

This chain links TRBV4-1 with TRBJ1-5. The germline V gene has CDR1 MGHRA and CDR2 YSYEKL. CDR3 size: 15 residues. CDR3: CASSQDRAMRQPQHF.

The V call is TRBV28, the J call TRBJ2-3. CDR1 MDHEN and CDR2 SYDVKM come from the germline V gene. The CDR3 is 14 residues long. CDR3 sequence reads: CASSLLGNTDTQYF.

The J gene is TRBJ2-2, the V gene TRBV27; lacking DNA, the TRBD1 call made by TCRdb goes unchecked. Germline loops: CDR1 MNHEY, CDR2 SMNVEV (reference sequence). The CDR3 spans 14 residues. The CDR3 reads CASSLWGAQRELFF.

The chain carries TRBV28 and TRBJ2-5; there is no DNA to check the TCRdb D call of TRBD2. Per the germline V gene, CDR1 is MDHEN and CDR2 is SYDVKM. The CDR3 is made up of 15 amino acids. CDR3 sequence: CASSWTSGGRETQYF.

CDR3: CSAEPGTYNEQFF. The V and J genes are TRBV20-1 and TRBJ2-1; TCRdb's D gene call, TRBD2, goes unchecked for lack of DNA. The CDR3 loop spans 13 amino acids. CDR1 and CDR2 (germline): DFQATT, SNEGSKA (reference sequence).

The chain links TRBV28 to TRBJ2-7; as DNA is missing, the TRBD1 call by TCRdb cannot be tested. The CDR3 spans 14 residues. CDR1 and CDR2 from the germline V gene are MDHEN and SYDVKM. The CDR3 spells CASSETGNSYEQYF.

The chain joins TRBV29-1 to TRBJ2-2; without DNA, the TCRdb call of TRBD1 cannot be checked. The CDR3 has 14 amino acids. Germline CDR1 reads SQVTM; CDR2 reads ANQGSEA. CDR3 sequence: CSVGRLENTGELFF.

The chain employs TRBV5-1 and TRBJ2-7; lacking DNA, the TRBD1 call made by TCRdb goes unchecked. The CDR3 runs 14 residues. CDR1 and CDR2 from the germline V gene are SGHRS and YFSETQ. The CDR3 sequence is CASSLATGTYEQYF. The variable domain in full, completed from reference TRBV5-1 and TRBJ2-7, reads KAGVTQTPRYLIKTRGQQVTLSCSPISGHRSVSWYQQTPGQGLQFLFEYFSETQRNKGNFPGRFSGRQFSNSRSEMNVSTLELGDSALYLCASSLATGTYEQYFGPGTRLTVT.

The genes are TRBV20-1 and TRBJ1-1; absent DNA, TCRdb's TRBD1 call cannot be checked. Germline V gives CDR1 DFQATT, CDR2 SNEGSKA (reference sequence). CDR3 size: 16 residues. CDR3 in amino acids: CSASARQGAASGEAFF.

V is TRBV28 and J is TRBJ1-6; TCRdb indicates TRBD1, and absent DNA this call remains unverified. This CDR3 is built from 14 residues. CDR1 is MDHEN, CDR2 SYDVKM, per germline. The CDR3 spells CAIHGTGDNEPLHF.

This chain uses TRBV15 with TRBJ2-5. The CDR3 extends over 15 amino acids. The germline V gene encodes CDR1 LNHNV and CDR2 YYDKDF (reference sequence). The CDR3 loop reads CATSSRRPLGETQYF.

The chain couples TRBV15 to TRBJ1-3. The CDR3 spans 17 residues. Germline loops: CDR1 LNHNV, CDR2 YYDKDF (reference sequence). The CDR3 protein is CATSRVRGPYSGNTIYF.

This chain uses TRBV7-2 with TRBJ2-7; the TCRdb call, TRBD1, lacks DNA for checking. Germline values: CDR1 SGHTA, CDR2 FQGNSA. CDR3 length equals 14 residues. The CDR3 reads CASSPVTGSYEQYF.

CDR3 sequence: CASSYLDFNTEAFF. The chain has TRBV6-2 or TRBV6-3 and TRBJ1-1. Per germline, CDR1 MNHEY and CDR2 SVGEGT. The CDR3 is 14 residues long.

The V call is TRBV27, the J call TRBJ2-1; TCRdb's assignment of TRBD2 cannot be checked, as there is no DNA. Per the germline V gene, CDR1 is MNHEY and CDR2 is SMNVEV (reference sequence). The CDR3 length is 15 residues. The CDR3: CASTLAGGPYNEQFF.

The chain recombines TRBV14 with TRBJ1-5. The CDR3 covers 13 residues. Germline V CDR1 and CDR2: SGHDN, FVKESK. This CDR3 reads CASSPYGSQPQHF.

V usage is TRBV6-6 and J usage is TRBJ2-2; TCRdb calls TRBD2, which cannot be checked without DNA. Per germline, CDR1 MNHNY and CDR2 SVGAGI (reference sequence). This CDR3 region has 16 residues. The CDR3 is CASRGGTSGITGELFF.